Following are 13 T cell receptor beta chains from one sample sequenced in a study of T-cell reconstitution after alpha-beta-depleted transplantation in children. Molecular barcoding with unique molecular identifiers was used for the TCRbeta library. TCRdb re-called the PCR reads with MiXCR, one entry per CDR3 protein. The sample records some 530,000 distinct CDR3 sequences, about an eighth being singletons. The sample consisted of PBMCs from the stem cell graft donor, taken from the stem cell graft. All receptors come from a human donor who donated a stem cell graft to a child with combined immunodeficiency.

This clonotype was detected many times. V is TRBV7-6 and J is TRBJ2-7, with D uncertain. CDR3 length: 14 amino acids. V was clipped by 1 base and J by 2 bases, with 9 bases between them. Germline V gene sequence: CDR1 SGHVS, CDR2 FNYEAQ. CDR3 nucleotide sequence: TGTGCCAGCAGCTTAGGTGGGGAAACCTACGAGCAGTACTTC. Translated: CASSLGGETYEQYF. Together with reference TRBV7-6 and TRBJ2-7, the CDR3 gives the full variable domain: GAGVSQSPRYKVTKRGQDVALRCDPISGHVSLYWYRQALGQGPEFLTYFNYEAQQDKSGLPNDRFSAERPEGSISTLTIQRTEQRDSAMYRCASSLGGETYEQYFGPGTRLTVT.

This clonotype was observed many times. This rearrangement joins TRBV12-3 or TRBV12-4 to TRBJ2-1; 8 bases are a match to TRBD2. This CDR3 is 16 amino acids long. The V gene end was trimmed by 2 bases and the J gene end by 3 bases; junction bases not matched to a gene: 6. This CDR3 is CASSLQLGLGYNEQFF. In DNA form, the CDR3 reads TGTGCCAGCAGTTTACAGCTGGGACTAGGCTACAATGAGCAGTTCTTC.

This clonotype appeared a few times. The DNA of the CDR3 is TGTGCCACCAGTATGACTACCGACCCTTACAATGAGCAGTTCTTC. It translates to CATSMTTDPYNEQFF. The chain employs TRBV15 and TRBJ2-1, with D perhaps matching TRBD2 (5 bases). CDR3 length equals 15 residues. Germline V lookup: CDR1 LNHNV, CDR2 YYDKDF (reference sequence). V was clipped by 6 bases and J by 4 bases, with 16 bases between them.

This clonotype was seen ten or more times. This sequence joins TRBV19 and TRBJ2-7; the D gene is possibly TRBD2 (5 bases). CDR3 length: 15 residues. V was trimmed by 5 bases and J by 5 bases, leaving 19 bases between them. From germline, CDR1 is LNHDA and CDR2 SQIVND (reference sequence). The CDR3 DNA sequence: TGTGCCAGTAGTGGGAGAGACTTCCTCGTGGACGAGCAGTACTTC. This encodes CASSGRDFLVDEQYF.

The chain carries TRBV12-3 or TRBV12-4 and TRBJ1-1; possibly TRBD1 for D (6 bases). The CDR3 totals 17 residues. V lost 2 bases and J lost 3, with 19 bases in between. This CDR3 reads CASSLSGGLFSDTEAFF. DNA of the CDR3: TGTGCCAGCAGTTTATCCGGGGGGCTCTTTTCGGACACTGAAGCTTTCTTT.

This clonotype was observed a handful of times. The genes are TRBV6-2 or TRBV6-3 and TRBJ2-3; perhaps D is TRBD1 or TRBD2 (6 bases each). V gave up 10 bases and J gave up 10 bases, with 21 bases separating them. The germline gives CDR1 MNHEY, CDR2 SVGEGT. The CDR3 covers 13 residues. CDR3 bases: TGTGCCACGGGTACTCGGGGGCCGGGGCCGCAGTATTTT. This codes for CATGTRGPGPQYF.

This clonotype was observed a few times. The chain recombines TRBV20-1 with TRBJ1-4; a weak D match, TRBD1 (5 bases). V was cut by 0 bases and J by 1 base, with 15 bases left in between. The CDR3 runs to 17 residues. CDR1 and CDR2 from the germline V gene are DFQATT and SNEGSKA (reference sequence). In nucleotides, the CDR3 is TGCAGTGCTAGAGATGGGGGGAGGGGAGGAACTAATGAAAAACTGTTTTTT. Protein product: CSARDGGRGGTNEKLFF.

This clonotype came up many times. The rearrangement uses TRBV5-6 and TRBJ2-5; no clear D. CDR1 is SGHDT and CDR2 is YYEEEE in the germline V gene. V was pared by 1 base and J by 2 bases, with 9 bases between. This CDR3 contains 14 residues. The CDR3 DNA sequence: TGTGCCAGCAGCTTGTACAGTGGGCAAGAGACCCAGTACTTC. Translated: CASSLYSGQETQYF.

The CDR3 nucleotides are TGCGCCAGCAGCCAAGATTTGGCGGGAGGCTCCTACGAGCAGTACTTC. It specifies CASSQDLAGGSYEQYF. The J gene is TRBJ2-7, the V gene TRBV4-3; 8 nucleotides align to TRBD2. With V trimmed by 0 bases and J by 0 bases, 4 bases remained unmatched. The CDR3 spans 16 residues. Germline V gene lookup returns CDR1 LGHNA and CDR2 YSLEER.

This clonotype was seen a few times. The V and J genes are TRBV20-1 and TRBJ2-1, with a tentative D call TRBD2 (6 bases). V gave up 1 base and J gave up 5 bases, with 12 bases separating them. CDR3 size: 14 residues. The germline CDR1 and CDR2 sequences are DFQATT and SNEGSKA (reference sequence). The DNA for the CDR3 is TGCAGTGCTAGAGTCCCGGGAGAAAACAATGAGCAGTTCTTC. Residues: CSARVPGENNEQFF.

The V and J genes are TRBV7-2 and TRBJ2-4; D gene uncertain. The CDR3 totals 14 residues. CDR1 SGHTA and CDR2 FQGNSA come from the germline V gene. V was clipped by 2 bases and J by 0 bases, with 5 bases between them. The CDR3: CASSLSVAKNIQYF. For the CDR3, the DNA is TGTGCCAGCAGCTTATCGGTAGCCAAAAACATTCAGTACTTC.

This chain uses TRBV5-6 with TRBJ2-7, with 7 bases lining up with TRBD2. The CDR3 totals 14 residues. J gave up 3 bases and V 3 bases, and 6 bases lay outside the gene matches. Germline CDR1 and CDR2: SGHDT and YYEEEE. CDR3: CASSYGTNNYEQYF. The CDR3 coding sequence is TGTGCCAGCAGCTACGGGACTAATAACTACGAGCAGTACTTC.

There are a few counts of this clonotype. The rearrangement joins TRBV27 to TRBJ2-3, with a possible D match to TRBD2 (5 bases). Germline CDR1 and CDR2: MNHEY and SMNVEV (reference sequence). CDR3 length equals 16 residues. V lost 7 bases and J lost 1, with 18 bases in between. CDR3 sequence: CASNPRRFGGTDTQYF. CDR3 coding DNA: TGTGCCAGCAACCCCCGGAGGTTTGGGGGCACAGATACGCAGTATTTT.